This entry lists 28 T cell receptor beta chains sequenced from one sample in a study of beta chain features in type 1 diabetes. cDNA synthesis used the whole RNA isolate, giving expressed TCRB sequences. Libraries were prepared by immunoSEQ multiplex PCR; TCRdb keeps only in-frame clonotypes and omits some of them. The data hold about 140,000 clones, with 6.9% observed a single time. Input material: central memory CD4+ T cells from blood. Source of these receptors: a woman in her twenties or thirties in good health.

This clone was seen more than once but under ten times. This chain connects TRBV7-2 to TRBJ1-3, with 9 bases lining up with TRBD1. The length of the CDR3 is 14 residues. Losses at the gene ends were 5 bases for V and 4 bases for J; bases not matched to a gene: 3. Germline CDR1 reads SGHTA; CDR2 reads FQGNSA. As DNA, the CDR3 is TGTGCCAGCAGCCCCGGACAGGGGGGAAACACCATATATTTT. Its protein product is CASSPGQGGNTIYF.

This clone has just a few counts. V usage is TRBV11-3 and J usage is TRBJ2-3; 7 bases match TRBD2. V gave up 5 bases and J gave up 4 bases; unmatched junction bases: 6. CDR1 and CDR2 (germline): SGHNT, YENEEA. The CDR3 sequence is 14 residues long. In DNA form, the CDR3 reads TGTGCCAGCAGCGATAGCCGGGAGGCAGATACGCAGTATTTT. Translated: CASSDSREADTQYF.

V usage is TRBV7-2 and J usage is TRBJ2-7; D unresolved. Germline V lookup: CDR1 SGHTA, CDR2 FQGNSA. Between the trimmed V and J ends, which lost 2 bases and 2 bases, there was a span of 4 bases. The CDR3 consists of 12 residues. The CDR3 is CASSLSAYEQYF. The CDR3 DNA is TGTGCCAGCAGCTTATCAGCCTACGAGCAGTACTTC.

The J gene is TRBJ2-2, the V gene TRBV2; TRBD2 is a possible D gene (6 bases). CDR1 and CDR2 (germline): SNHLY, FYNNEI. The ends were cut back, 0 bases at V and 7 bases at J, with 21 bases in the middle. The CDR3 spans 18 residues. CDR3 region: CASSEALPGNGGFGELFF. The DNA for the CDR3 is TGTGCCAGCAGTGAAGCTTTACCCGGAAATGGGGGGTTCGGGGAGCTGTTTTTT.

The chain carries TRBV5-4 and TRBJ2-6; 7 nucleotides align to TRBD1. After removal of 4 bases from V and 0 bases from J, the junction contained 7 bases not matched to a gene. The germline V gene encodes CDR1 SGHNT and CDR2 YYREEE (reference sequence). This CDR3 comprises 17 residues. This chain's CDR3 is CASSKDRDSSGANVLTF. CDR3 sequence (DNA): TGTGCCAGCAGCAAAGACAGGGACAGCTCTGGGGCCAACGTCCTGACTTTC.

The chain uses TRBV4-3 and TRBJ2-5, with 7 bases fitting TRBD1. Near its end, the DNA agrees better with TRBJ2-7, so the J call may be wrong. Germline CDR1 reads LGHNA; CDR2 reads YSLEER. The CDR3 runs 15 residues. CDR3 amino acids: CASSSRQGGDYEQYF. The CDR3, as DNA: TGCGCCAGCAGCTCGCGACAGGGCGGCGACTACGAGCAGTACTTC.

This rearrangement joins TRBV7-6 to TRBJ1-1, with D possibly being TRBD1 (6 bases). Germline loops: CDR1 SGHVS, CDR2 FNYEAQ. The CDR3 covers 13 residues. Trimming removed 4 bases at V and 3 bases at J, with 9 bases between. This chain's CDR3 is CASSWNRDTEAFF. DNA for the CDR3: TGTGCCAGCAGCTGGAACAGGGACACTGAAGCTTTCTTT.

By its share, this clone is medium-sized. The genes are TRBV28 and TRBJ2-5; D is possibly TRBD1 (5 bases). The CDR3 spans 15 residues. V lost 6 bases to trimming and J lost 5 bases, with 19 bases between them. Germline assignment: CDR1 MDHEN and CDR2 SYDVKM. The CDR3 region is CASSPSTTAGETQYF. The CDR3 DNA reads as TGTGCCAGCAGCCCTTCCACGACAGCCGGGGAGACCCAGTACTTC.

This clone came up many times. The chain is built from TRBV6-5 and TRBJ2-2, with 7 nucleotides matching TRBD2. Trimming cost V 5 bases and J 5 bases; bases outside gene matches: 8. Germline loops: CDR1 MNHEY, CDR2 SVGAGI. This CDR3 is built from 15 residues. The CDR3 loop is CASSGLRESTGELFF. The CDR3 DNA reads TGTGCCAGCAGTGGGTTGCGGGAGTCTACCGGGGAGCTGTTTTTT.

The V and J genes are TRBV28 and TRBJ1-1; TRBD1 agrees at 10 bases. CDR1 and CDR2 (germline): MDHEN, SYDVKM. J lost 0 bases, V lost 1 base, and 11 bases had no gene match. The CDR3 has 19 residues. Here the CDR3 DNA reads TGTGCCAGCAGTTTATCTTGGGACAGGGGTCCCTTTTTGAACACTGAAGCTTTCTTT. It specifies CASSLSWDRGPFLNTEAFF.

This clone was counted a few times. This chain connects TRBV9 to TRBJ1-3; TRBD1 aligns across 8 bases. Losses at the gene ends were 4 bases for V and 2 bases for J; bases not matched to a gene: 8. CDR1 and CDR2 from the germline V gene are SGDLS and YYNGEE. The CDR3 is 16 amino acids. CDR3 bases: TGTGCCAGCAGCACCAAACCGACAGGGGCTGGAAACACCATATATTTT. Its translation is CASSTKPTGAGNTIYF.

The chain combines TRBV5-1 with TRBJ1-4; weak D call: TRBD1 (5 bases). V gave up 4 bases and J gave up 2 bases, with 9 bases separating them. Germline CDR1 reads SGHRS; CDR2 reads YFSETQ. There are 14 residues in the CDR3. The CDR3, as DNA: TGCGCCAGCAGCCGGGACTCGACTAATGAAAAACTGTTTTTT. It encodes CASSRDSTNEKLFF.

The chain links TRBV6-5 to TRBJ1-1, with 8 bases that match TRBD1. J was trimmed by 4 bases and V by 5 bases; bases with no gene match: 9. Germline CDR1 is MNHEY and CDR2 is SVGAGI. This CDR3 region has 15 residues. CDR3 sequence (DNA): TGTGCCAGCAGTCAAAACAGGGGGTTTGGCACTGAAGCTTTCTTT. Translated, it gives CASSQNRGFGTEAFF.

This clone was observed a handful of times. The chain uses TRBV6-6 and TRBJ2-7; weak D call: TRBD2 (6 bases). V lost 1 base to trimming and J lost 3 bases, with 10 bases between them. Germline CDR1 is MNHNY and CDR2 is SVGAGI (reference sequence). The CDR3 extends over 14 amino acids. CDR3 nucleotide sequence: TGTGCCAGCAGTTACTTCGCGGGACTCTACGAGCAGTACTTC. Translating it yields CASSYFAGLYEQYF.

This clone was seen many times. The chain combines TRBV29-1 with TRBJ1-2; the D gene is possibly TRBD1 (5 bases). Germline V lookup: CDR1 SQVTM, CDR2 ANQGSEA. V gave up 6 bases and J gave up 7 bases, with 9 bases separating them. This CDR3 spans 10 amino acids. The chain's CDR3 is CSVGDRGYTF. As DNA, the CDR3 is TGCAGCGTAGGGGATCGTGGCTACACCTTC. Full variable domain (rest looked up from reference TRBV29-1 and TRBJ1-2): SAVISQKPSRDICQRGTSLTIQCQVDSQVTMMFWYRQQPGQSLTLIATANQGSEATYESGFVIDKFPISRPNLTFSTLTVSNMSPEDSSIYLCSVGDRGYTFGSGTRLTVV.

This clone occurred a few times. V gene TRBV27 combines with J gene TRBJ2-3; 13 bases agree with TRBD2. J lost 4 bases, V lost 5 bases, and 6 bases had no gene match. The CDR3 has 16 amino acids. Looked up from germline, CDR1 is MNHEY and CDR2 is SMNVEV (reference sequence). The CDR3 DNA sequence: TGTGCCAGCAGTCTACGAACTAGCGGGAGGGCAGATACGCAGTATTTT. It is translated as CASSLRTSGRADTQYF.

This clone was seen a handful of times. CDR3 amino acids: CASSPAGGITYEQYF. CDR3 bases: TGTGCCAGCAGCCCGGCGGGGGGGATCACCTACGAGCAGTACTTC. The rearrangement joins TRBV28 to TRBJ2-7; 9 bases line up with TRBD2. The CDR3 spans 15 residues. Germline values: CDR1 MDHEN, CDR2 SYDVKM. After removal of 6 bases from V and 2 bases from J, the junction contained 8 bases not matched to a gene. Combining the CDR3 with reference TRBV28 and TRBJ2-7 gives the whole variable domain DVKVTQSSRYLVKRTGEKVFLECVQDMDHENMFWYRQDPGLGLRLIYFSYDVKMKEKGDIPEGYSVSREKKERFSLILESASTNQTSMYLCASSPAGGITYEQYFGPGTRLTVT.

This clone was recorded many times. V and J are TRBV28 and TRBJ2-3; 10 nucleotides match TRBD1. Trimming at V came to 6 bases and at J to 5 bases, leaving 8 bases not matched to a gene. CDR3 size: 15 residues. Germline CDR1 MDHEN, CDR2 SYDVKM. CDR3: CASRLYDRGQDTQYF. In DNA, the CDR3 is TGTGCCAGCAGACTGTATGACAGGGGGCAAGATACGCAGTATTTT. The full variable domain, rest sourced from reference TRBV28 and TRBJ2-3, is DVKVTQSSRYLVKRTGEKVFLECVQDMDHENMFWYRQDPGLGLRLIYFSYDVKMKEKGDIPEGYSVSREKKERFSLILESASTNQTSMYLCASRLYDRGQDTQYFGPGTRLTVL.

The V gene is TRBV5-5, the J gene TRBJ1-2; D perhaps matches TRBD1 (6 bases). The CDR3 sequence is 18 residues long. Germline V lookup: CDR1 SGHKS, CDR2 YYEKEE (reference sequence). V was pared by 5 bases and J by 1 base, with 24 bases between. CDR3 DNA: TGTGCCAGCAGAAGAACCCTTTTCGCACAGGGAAATAACTATGGCTACACCTTC. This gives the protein CASRRTLFAQGNNYGYTF.

CDR3 DNA: TGTGCCAGCAGCTTACAGGGGCAAGAGACCCAGTACTTC. It is translated as CASSLQGQETQYF. The gene calls are TRBV11-2 and TRBJ2-5; the D gene is possibly TRBD1 (6 bases). The CDR3 is 13 residues long. Trimming cost V 2 bases and J 2 bases, with 6 bases left between them. Germline loops: CDR1 SGHAT, CDR2 FQNNGV.

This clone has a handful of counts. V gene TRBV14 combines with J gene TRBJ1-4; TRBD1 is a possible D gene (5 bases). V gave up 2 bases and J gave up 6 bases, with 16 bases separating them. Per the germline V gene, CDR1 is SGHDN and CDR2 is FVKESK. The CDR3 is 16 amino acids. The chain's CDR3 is CASSQFAARADEKLFF. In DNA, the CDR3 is TGTGCCAGCAGCCAATTCGCGGCCAGGGCGGATGAAAAACTGTTTTTT.

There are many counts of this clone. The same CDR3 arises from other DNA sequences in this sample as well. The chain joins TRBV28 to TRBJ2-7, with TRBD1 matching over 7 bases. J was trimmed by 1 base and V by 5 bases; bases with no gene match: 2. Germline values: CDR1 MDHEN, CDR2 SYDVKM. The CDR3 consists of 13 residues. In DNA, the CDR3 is TGTGCCAGCAGTCCGGGACAGTCCTACGAGCAGTACTTC. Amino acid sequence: CASSPGQSYEQYF.

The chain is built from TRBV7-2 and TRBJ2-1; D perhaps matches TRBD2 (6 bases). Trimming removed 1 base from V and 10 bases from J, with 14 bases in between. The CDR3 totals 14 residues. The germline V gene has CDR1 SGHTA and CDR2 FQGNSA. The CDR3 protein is CASSLGSIADEQFF. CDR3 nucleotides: TGTGCCAGCAGCTTAGGCTCAATAGCGGACGAGCAGTTCTTC.

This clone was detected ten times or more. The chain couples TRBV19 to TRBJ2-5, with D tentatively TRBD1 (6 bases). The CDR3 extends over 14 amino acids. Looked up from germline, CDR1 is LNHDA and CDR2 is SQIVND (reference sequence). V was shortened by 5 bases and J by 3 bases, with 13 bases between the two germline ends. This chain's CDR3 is CASSPLQGKETQYF. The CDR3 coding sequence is TGTGCCAGTAGTCCCTTACAGGGAAAAGAGACCCAGTACTTC.

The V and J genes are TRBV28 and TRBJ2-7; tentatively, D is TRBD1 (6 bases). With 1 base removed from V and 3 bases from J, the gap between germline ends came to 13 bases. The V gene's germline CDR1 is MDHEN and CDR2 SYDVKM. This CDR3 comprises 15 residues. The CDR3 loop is CASSLSPPGVYEQYF. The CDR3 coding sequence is TGTGCCAGCAGTTTATCCCCCCCAGGGGTCTACGAGCAGTACTTC.

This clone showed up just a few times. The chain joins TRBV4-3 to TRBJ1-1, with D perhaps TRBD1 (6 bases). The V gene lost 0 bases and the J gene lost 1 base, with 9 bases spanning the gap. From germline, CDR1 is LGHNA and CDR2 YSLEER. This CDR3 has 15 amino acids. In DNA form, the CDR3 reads TGCGCCAGCAGCCAAGATGCCAGGGGGAACACTGAAGCTTTCTTT. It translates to CASSQDARGNTEAFF.

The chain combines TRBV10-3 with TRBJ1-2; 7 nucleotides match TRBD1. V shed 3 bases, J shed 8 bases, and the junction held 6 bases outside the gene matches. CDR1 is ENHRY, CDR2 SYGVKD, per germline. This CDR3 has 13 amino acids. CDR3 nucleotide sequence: TGTGCCATCAGTGAAGACAGGGAAAAGGGCTACACCTTC. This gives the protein CAISEDREKGYTF.

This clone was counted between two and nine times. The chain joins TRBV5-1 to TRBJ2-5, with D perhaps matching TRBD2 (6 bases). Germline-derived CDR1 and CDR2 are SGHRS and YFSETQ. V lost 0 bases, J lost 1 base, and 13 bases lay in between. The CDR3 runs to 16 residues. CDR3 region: CASSLGVGGVQETQYF. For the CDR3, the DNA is TGCGCCAGCAGCTTGGGGGTGGGAGGAGTCCAAGAGACCCAGTACTTC. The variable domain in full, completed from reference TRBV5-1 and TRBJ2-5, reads KAGVTQTPRYLIKTRGQQVTLSCSPISGHRSVSWYQQTPGQGLQFLFEYFSETQRNKGNFPGRFSGRQFSNSRSEMNVSTLELGDSALYLCASSLGVGGVQETQYFGPGTRLLVL.